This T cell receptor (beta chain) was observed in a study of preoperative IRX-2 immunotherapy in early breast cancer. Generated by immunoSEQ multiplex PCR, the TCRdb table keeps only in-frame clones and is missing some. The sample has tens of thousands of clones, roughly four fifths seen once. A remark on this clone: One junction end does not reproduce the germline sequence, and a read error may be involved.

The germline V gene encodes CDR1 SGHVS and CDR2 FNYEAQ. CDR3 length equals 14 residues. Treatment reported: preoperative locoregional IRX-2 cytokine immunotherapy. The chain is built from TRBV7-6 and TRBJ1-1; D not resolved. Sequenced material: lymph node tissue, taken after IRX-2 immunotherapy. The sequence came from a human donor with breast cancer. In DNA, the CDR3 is TGTGCCAGCAGCTTGCAGGCCGGGAACACTAAAGCTTTCTTT. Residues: CASSLQAGNTKAFF.